This TCR beta chain was documented in a study of blood T cell repertoires in COVID-19. Turning to the study itself: T cells, B-cell-depleted T cells, or PBMCs supplied cDNA or gDNA.

Generated by immunoSEQ multiplex PCR, the TCRdb table keeps only in-frame clones and is missing some. This table holds approximately 50,000 clones, approximately 82% found once. Sample: peripheral blood. The sequence came from a human donor in a cohort sampled during active COVID-19.

CDR3 region: CASSAHQGAIEQYF. For the CDR3, the DNA is TGTGCCAGCAGCGCACACCAGGGGGCGATAGAGCAGTACTTC. V gene TRBV9 combines with J gene TRBJ2-7; 8 bases align to TRBD1. The germline V gene encodes CDR1 SGDLS and CDR2 YYNGEE. The CDR3 length is 14 residues. V shed 3 bases, J shed 7 bases, and the junction held 9 bases outside the gene matches.